These 5 T cell receptor beta chains were sequenced from one sample in a study of T cells in Graves' hyperthyroidism and ophthalmopathy. Using RNA transcripts as the source, TCR beta CDR3 regions were amplified. In the first-round RT-PCR of the TCR CDR3, the HTBI primer set was used. TCRdb re-called the multiplex PCR reads with MiXCR, one entry per CDR3 protein. Altogether approximately 610,000 distinct CDR3 sequences are present, roughly 14% being singletons, with the ten largest covering 4.3%. The material sequenced was blood. All receptors come from a woman between 40 and 50 years old with Graves' ophthalmopathy.

In regard to this clonotype: Germline and junction disagree at one end, which may indicate a read error. V and J are TRBV18 and TRBJ2-2; possibly TRBD2 for D (5 bases). CDR3 length equals 16 residues. Per germline, CDR1 KGHSH and CDR2 LQKENI. The CDR3 DNA follows: TGTGCCAGCTCACCACGAGCTAGCAAGACGGCCGGAGAGCTGTTTTTT. Its translation is CASSPRASKTAGELFF.

This clonotype occurred many times. The chain carries TRBV20-1 and TRBJ1-3; 9 bases fit TRBD1. CDR3 size: 14 residues. Trimming took 5 bases from V and 2 from J; bases not matched to a gene: 4. Germline values: CDR1 DFQATT, CDR2 SNEGSKA (reference sequence). Here the CDR3 reads CSAGRDRAGNTIYF. In DNA, the CDR3 is TGCAGTGCTGGCCGGGACAGGGCTGGAAACACCATATATTTT.

The table lists this clonotype with many counts. The chain employs TRBV6-1 and TRBJ2-5; 7 positions match TRBD2. The trim removed 4 bases at V and 2 bases at J, leaving 1 base unmatched. The CDR3 runs to 13 residues. Per germline, CDR1 MNHNS and CDR2 SASEGT. CDR3 region: CASSVGLQETQYF. The CDR3, as DNA: TGTGCCAGCAGTGTGGGACTACAAGAGACCCAGTACTTC.

This clonotype has a count of ten or more. The V call is TRBV28, the J call TRBJ1-2; 7 bases are shared with TRBD1. J was trimmed by 4 bases and V by 5 bases; bases with no gene match: 7. CDR1 is MDHEN and CDR2 is SYDVKM in the germline V gene. This CDR3 is built from 14 residues. The CDR3 nucleotides read TGTGCCAGCAGTACCCGACGACAGGGCTATGGCTACACCTTC. Translating gives CASSTRRQGYGYTF.

This clonotype was picked up a small number of times. A junction boundary mismatches the germline segment, possibly from a read error. The chain has TRBV11-2 and TRBJ1-1; no definite D call. The CDR3 has 15 residues. Germline V gene sequence: CDR1 SGHAT, CDR2 FQNNGV. The CDR3 loop is CASSHPTALGTEAFF. The CDR3 DNA reads TGCGCCAGCAGCCACCCGACCGCCCTCGGCACTGAAGCTTTCTTT.